This T cell receptor beta chain was identified in a study of shared clonotypes between healthy human individuals. Overall study: For every donor, three CD4 naive, three CD4 memory, two CD8 naive and one CD8 memory plates were used.

Broader study findings: Larger richness was generally estimated for naive than memory subsets.

None of the donors, who were healthy HIV-negative adults, had recently had acute infections or vaccinations. Points on this clone: The antigen remains unidentified.

The CDR3 consists of 15 residues. Germline V gene lookup returns CDR1 SGHDN and CDR2 FVKESK. J was trimmed by 7 bases and V by 0 bases; bases with no gene match: 7. Every immunoSEQ plate was one replicate of a subset's evenly spread DNA. This table comes from immunoSEQ multiplex PCR, and its TCRdb copy is limited to in-frame clones, with some not included. Found here are 2 million to 3 million clones, over 85% of them singletons; the top ten hold about 0.38%. The sequenced sample consisted of naive CD4+ T cells from PBMCs. The subset: CD45RA+ positively selected. This clonotype was obtained from a man younger than 30 in good health. Some clones in this sample may be carry-over from other donors' samples. The V and J genes are TRBV14 and TRBJ1-2, with 8 bases lining up with TRBD1. The chain's CDR3 is CASSQDGQGYSGYTF. CDR3 nucleotides: TGTGCCAGCAGCCAAGATGGACAGGGTTACTCTGGCTACACCTTC.